This is a list of T cell receptor beta chains from one sample in a study of blood T cells in healthy people across ages. TCRdb re-derived calls from the 5' RACE reads in MiXCR, one entry per CDR3 protein. The sample carries about 1.1 million distinct CDR3 sequences, around two fifths recorded once. Source material: blood. These TCRs come from a man between 18 and 35 years old in good health. Each CDR3 is given with its conserved first and last residue. A D gene is named only where the DNA matches it firmly. Clone size is shown for a subset of rows, as once, few, many or a class of expanded clone.

TRBJ2-7	TRBD1	TRBV2	NA	CASSATGGASYNEQYF	TGTGCCAGCAGTGCGACAGGGGGCGCGTCCTACAATGAGCAGTACTTC
TRBJ1-2	NA	TRBV27	NA	CASSPLRTSGYTF	TGTGCCAGCAGTCCTCTTCGGACTTCTGGCTACACCTTC
TRBJ2-5	TRBD1	TRBV12-3/TRBV12-4	NA	CASSSDRGFLEETQYF	TGTGCCAGCAGTTCGGACAGGGGGTTTTTGGAAGAGACCCAGTACTTC
TRBJ1-1	NA	TRBV12-3/TRBV12-4	few	CASSSGDGRANTEAFF	TGTGCTAGCAGTTCCGGTGACGGAAGGGCAAACACTGAAGCTTTCTTT
TRBJ2-4	TRBD1	TRBV4-2	NA	CASSHTRDRAWTKNIQYF	TGTGCCAGCAGCCACACCCGGGACAGGGCTTGGACCAAAAACATTCAGTACTTC
TRBJ1-1	NA	TRBV18	NA	CASSPLQLVKNTEAFF	TGTGCCAGCTCACCACTCCAGCTAGTAAAGAACACTGAAGCTTTCTTT
TRBJ2-7	NA	TRBV20-1	NA	CSASYQSSYNEQYF	TGCAGTGCTAGCTACCAAAGCTCCTACAATGAGCAGTACTTC
TRBJ2-7	NA	TRBV27	few	CASNRPPEQYF	TGTGCCAGCAACCGACCACCCGAGCAGTACTTC
TRBJ1-6	TRBD1	TRBV4-1	few	CASSHPDWDRLNSPLHF	TGCGCCAGCAGCCATCCCGACTGGGACAGGCTTAATTCACCCCTCCACTTT
TRBJ2-1	NA	TRBV28	NA	CASTPWAGSSYNEQFF	TGTGCCAGCACCCCGTGGGCAGGAAGCTCCTACAATGAGCAGTTCTTC
TRBJ2-3	TRBD1	TRBV25-1	few	CASTGTASTDTQYF	TGTGCCAGCACGGGGACAGCGAGCACAGATACGCAGTATTTT
TRBJ1-2	NA	TRBV15	few	CATSRDQTGYGYTF	TGTGCCACCAGCAGAGATCAGACAGGCTATGGCTACACCTTC
TRBJ1-2	NA	TRBV7-9	NA	CVSSLADAGYYGYTF	TGTGTCAGCAGCTTAGCCGACGCAGGCTACTATGGCTACACCTTC
TRBJ2-5	NA	TRBV4-3	few	CASSQEGSWTFKTQYF	TGCGCCAGCAGCCAAGAAGGGTCGTGGACTTTCAAGACCCAGTACTTC
TRBJ1-1	NA	TRBV5-5	few	CASSDRAPMNTEAFF	TGTGCCAGCAGCGACCGGGCCCCCATGAACACTGAAGCTTTCTTT
TRBJ2-5	NA	TRBV10-3	NA	CAISEAGAREQYF	TGTGCCATCAGTGAGGCAGGGGCTCGGGAGCAGTACTTC
TRBJ2-6	NA	TRBV15	NA	CATSPTGSGANVLTF	TGTGCCACCAGTCCGACCGGCTCTGGGGCCAACGTCCTGACTTTC
TRBJ2-5	NA	TRBV15	NA	CATSRDFGEETQYF	TGTGCCACCAGCAGAGATTTTGGGGAAGAGACCCAGTACTTC
TRBJ2-3	NA	TRBV6-5	NA	CASSPGRAPTDTQYF	TGTGCCAGCAGCCCCGGTAGGGCCCCCACAGATACGCAGTATTTT
TRBJ1-1	NA	TRBV9	few	CASSAQDLMNTEAFF	TGTGCCAGCAGCGCACAGGATCTGATGAACACTGAAGCTTTCTTT
TRBJ2-1	TRBD1	TRBV12-3/TRBV12-4	few	CASRLGQGFNEQFF	TGTGCCAGCAGGCTCGGACAGGGGTTCAATGAGCAGTTCTTC
TRBJ2-1	TRBD1	TRBV5-1	few	CASGKTTGTGNEQFF	TGCGCCAGCGGAAAAACGACAGGGACGGGGAATGAGCAGTTCTTC
TRBJ1-5	NA	TRBV4-1	NA	CASSHPDRLQPQHF	TGCGCCAGCAGCCACCCGGACAGACTACAGCCCCAGCATTTT
TRBJ2-1	NA	TRBV10-3	NA	CAISPARDGSYNEQFF	TGTGCCATCAGCCCGGCTAGGGATGGGTCCTACAATGAGCAGTTCTTC
TRBJ2-3	NA	TRBV20-1	NA	CSAPGEGTTDTQYF	TGCAGTGCCCCAGGAGAGGGGACAACAGATACGCAGTATTTT
TRBJ2-1	TRBD2	TRBV4-2	few	CASSSLFGLAVEQFF	TGTGCCAGCAGCTCCCTTTTCGGACTAGCAGTTGAGCAGTTCTTC
TRBJ2-5	TRBD2	TRBV4-1	NA	CASSQEGEGKTQYF	TGCGCCAGCAGCCAAGAGGGGGAGGGCAAGACCCAGTACTTC
TRBJ1-2	NA	TRBV7-9	few	CASRVNSDRNYGYTF	TGTGCCAGCAGGGTTAATTCGGACAGAAACTATGGCTACACCTTC
TRBJ2-2	NA	TRBV29-1	few	CSVAGRNTGELFF	TGCAGCGTTGCCGGACGGAACACCGGGGAGCTGTTTTTT
TRBJ2-3	TRBD2	TRBV20-1	NA	CSARTPGTSGGTDTQYF	TGCAGTGCTAGAACCCCGGGGACTAGCGGGGGCACAGATACGCAGTATTTT
TRBJ2-3	TRBD1	TRBV6-6	NA	CASRPPGTGWTDTQYF	TGTGCCAGCAGACCCCCCGGGACAGGGTGGACAGATACGCAGTATTTT